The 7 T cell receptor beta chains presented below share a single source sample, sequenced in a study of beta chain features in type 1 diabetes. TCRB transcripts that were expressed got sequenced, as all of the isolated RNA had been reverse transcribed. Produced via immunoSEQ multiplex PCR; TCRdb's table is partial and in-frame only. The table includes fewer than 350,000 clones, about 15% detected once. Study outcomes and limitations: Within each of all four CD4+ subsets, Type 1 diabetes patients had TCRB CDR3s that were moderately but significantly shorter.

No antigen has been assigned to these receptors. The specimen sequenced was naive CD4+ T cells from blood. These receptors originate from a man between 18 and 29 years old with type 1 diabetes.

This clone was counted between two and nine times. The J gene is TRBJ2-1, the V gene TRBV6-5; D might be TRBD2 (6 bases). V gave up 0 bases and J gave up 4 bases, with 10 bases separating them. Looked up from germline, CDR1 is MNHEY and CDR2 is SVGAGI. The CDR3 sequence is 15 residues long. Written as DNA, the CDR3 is TGTGCCAGCAGTTACTCGGGACTTAAGTACAATGAGCAGTTCTTC. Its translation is CASSYSGLKYNEQFF.

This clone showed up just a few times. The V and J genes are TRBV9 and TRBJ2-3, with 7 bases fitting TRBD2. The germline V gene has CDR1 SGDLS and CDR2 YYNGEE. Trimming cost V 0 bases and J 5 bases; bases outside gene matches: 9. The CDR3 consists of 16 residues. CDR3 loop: CASSVEPSGHRDTQYF. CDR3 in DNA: TGTGCCAGCAGCGTAGAGCCTAGCGGTCATAGAGATACGCAGTATTTT. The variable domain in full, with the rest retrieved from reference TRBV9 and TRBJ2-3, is DSGVTQTPKHLITATGQRVTLRCSPRSGDLSVYWYQQSLDQGLQFLIQYYNGEERAKGNILERFSAQQFPDLHSELNLSSLELGDSALYFCASSVEPSGHRDTQYFGPGTRLTVL.

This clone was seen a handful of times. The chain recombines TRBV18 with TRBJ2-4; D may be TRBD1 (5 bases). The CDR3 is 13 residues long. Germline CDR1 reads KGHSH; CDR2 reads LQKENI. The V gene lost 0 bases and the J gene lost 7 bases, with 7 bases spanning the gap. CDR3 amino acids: CASSPPPGNIQYF. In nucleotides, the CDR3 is TGTGCCAGCTCACCACCGCCAGGGAACATTCAGTACTTC.

The CDR3 region is CASREWNIQYF. CDR3 DNA sequence: TGTGCCAGTAGAGAGTGGAACATTCAGTACTTC. The V gene is TRBV19, the J gene TRBJ2-4; unclear D gene. Trimming removed 6 bases from V and 7 bases from J, with 7 bases in between. CDR1 is LNHDA and CDR2 is SQIVND in the germline V gene (reference sequence). The CDR3 spans 11 residues.

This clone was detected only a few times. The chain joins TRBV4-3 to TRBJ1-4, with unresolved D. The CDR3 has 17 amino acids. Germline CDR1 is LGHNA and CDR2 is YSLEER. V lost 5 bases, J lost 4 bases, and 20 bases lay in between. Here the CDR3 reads CASSVRVLQSLNEKLFF. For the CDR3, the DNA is TGCGCCAGCAGCGTCCGGGTCCTCCAATCCCTTAATGAAAAACTGTTTTTT.

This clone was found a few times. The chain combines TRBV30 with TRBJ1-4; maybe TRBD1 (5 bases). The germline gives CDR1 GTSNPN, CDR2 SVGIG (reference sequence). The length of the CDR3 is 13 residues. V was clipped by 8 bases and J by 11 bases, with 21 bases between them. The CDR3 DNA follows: TGTGCCCAAACGGGGCCCGTTGGGGGGAAACTGTTTTTT. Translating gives CAQTGPVGGKLFF.

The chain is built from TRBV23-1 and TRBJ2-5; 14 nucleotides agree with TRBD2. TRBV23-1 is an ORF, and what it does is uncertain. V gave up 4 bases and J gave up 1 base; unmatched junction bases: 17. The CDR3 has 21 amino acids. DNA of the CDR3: TGCGCCAGCAGTCCACCCCTAGGGACTAGCGGGAGTTGGGCCTTCCAAGAGACCCAGTACTTC. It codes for CASSPPLGTSGSWAFQETQYF.